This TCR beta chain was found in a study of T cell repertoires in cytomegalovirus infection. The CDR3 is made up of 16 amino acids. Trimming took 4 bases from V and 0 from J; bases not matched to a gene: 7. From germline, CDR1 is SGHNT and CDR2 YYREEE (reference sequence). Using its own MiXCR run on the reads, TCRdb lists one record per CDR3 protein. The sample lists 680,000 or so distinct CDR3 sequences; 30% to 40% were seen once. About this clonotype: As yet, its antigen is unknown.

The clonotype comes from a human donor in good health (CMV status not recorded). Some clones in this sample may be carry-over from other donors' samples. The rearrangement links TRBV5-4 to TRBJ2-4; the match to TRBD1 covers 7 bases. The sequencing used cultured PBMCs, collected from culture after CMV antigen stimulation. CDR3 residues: CASSLWDRLAKNIQYF. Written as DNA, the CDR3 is TGTGCCAGCAGCCTATGGGACAGACTAGCCAAAAACATTCAGTACTTC.